This T cell receptor beta chain was documented in a study of CD8 T cells in Susac syndrome. Notes on the study in general: Clonal expansion was not seen in any Susac syndrome CD4+ T cell repertoire.

The CDR3 has 13 residues. Germline trimming cut 6 bases from V and 5 bases from J; bases unmatched to any gene: 4. Germline assignment: CDR1 SQVTM and CDR2 ANQGSEA. An input of roughly 0.5 to 1 ug of RNA was subjected to reverse transcription using random hexamers. TCRdb re-analysed the immunoSEQ multiplex PCR reads in MiXCR, keeping a single row per CDR3 protein. This table has 240,000 or so distinct CDR3 sequences, approximately 95% appearing once. TCR beta from blood CD8+ and CD4+ T cells was sequenced. Negative isolation was used for CD8+ and CD4+ T cells, and FACS enrichment was applied to TEMRA cells. Points on this clonotype: No antigen is known for it.

The chain joins TRBV29-1 to TRBJ1-1, with 12 positions matching TRBD1. Input material: CD4+ T cells from PBMCs. This receptor was obtained from a human donor with Susac syndrome. CDR3 loop: CSVGQGAVTEAFF. CDR3 sequence (DNA): TGCAGCGTGGGACAGGGGGCAGTAACTGAAGCTTTCTTT. The whole variable domain, remainder taken from reference TRBV29-1 and TRBJ1-1, is SAVISQKPSRDICQRGTSLTIQCQVDSQVTMMFWYRQQPGQSLTLIATANQGSEATYESGFVIDKFPISRPNLTFSTLTVSNMSPEDSSIYLCSVGQGAVTEAFFGQGTRLTVV.